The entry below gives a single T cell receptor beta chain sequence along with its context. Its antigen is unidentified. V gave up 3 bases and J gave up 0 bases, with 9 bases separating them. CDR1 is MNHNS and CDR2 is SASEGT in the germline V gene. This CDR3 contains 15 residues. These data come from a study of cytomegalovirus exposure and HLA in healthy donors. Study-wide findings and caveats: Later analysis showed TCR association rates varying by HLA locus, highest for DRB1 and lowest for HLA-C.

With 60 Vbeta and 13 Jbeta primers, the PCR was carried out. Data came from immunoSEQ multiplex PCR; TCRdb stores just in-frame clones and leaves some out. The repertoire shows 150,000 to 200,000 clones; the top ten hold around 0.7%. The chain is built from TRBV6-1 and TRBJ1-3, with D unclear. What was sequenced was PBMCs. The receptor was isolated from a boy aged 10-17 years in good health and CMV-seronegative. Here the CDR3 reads CASSDQLNSGNTIYF. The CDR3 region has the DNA TGTGCCAGCAGTGATCAGTTAAACTCTGGAAACACCATATATTTT.